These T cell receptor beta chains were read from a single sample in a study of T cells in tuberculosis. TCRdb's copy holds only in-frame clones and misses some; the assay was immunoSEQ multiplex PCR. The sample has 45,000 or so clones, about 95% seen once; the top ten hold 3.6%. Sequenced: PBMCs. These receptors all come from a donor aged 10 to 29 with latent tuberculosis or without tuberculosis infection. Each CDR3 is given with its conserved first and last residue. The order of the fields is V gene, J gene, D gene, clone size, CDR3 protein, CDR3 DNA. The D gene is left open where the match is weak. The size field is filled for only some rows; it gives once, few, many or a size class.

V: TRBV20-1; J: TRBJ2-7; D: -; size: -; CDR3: CSARRHEQYF; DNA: TGCAGTGCTCGGAGGCACGAGCAGTACTTC
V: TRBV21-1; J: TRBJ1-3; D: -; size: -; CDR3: CASSKSRPGQGVGNTIYF; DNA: TGTGCCAGCAGCAAGAGCCGACCGGGACAGGGGGTCGGAAACACCATATATTTT
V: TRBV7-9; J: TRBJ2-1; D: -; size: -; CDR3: CASRLGASVGNEQFF; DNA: TGTGCCAGCAGACTGGGGGCCTCGGTAGGAAATGAGCAGTTCTTC
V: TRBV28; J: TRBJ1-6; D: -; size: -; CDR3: CASTRGDTYNSPLHF; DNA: TGTGCCAGCACAAGGGGCGATACCTATAATTCACCCCTCCACTTT
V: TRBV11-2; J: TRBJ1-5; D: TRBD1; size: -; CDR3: CASSRDRINQPQHF; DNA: TGTGCCAGCAGCCGGGACAGGATCAATCAGCCCCAGCATTTT
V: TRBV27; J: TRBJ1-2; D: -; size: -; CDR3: CASRFTGSPSNYGYTF; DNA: TGTGCCAGCAGATTCACCGGGTCGCCGTCAAACTATGGCTACACCTTC
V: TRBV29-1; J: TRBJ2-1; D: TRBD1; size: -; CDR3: CSVEKGQGALYYNEQFF; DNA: TGCAGCGTTGAGAAAGGACAGGGGGCCCTTTACTACAATGAGCAGTTCTTC
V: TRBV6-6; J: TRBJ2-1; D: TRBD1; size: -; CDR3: CASSVDRVGDEQFF; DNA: TGTGCCAGCAGTGTAGACAGGGTTGGGGATGAGCAGTTCTTC
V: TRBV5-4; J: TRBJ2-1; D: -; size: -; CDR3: CASSLGHRSYNEQFF; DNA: TGTGCCAGCAGCCTGGGACACCGCTCCTACAATGAGCAGTTCTTC
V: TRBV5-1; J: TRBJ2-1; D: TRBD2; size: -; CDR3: CASGRASGGHQYNEQFF; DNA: TGCGCCAGCGGGAGGGCTAGCGGGGGGCACCAGTACAATGAGCAGTTCTTC
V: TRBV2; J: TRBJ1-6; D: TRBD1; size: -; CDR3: CASSKGRGRTNSPLHF; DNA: TGTGCCAGCAGTAAGGGCAGGGGGCGAACTAATTCACCCCTCCACTTT
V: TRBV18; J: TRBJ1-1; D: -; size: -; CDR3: CASSPPFMREEAFF; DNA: TGTGCCAGCTCACCACCGTTTATGAGGGAGGAAGCTTTCTTT
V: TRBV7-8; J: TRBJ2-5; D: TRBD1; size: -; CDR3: CASSLGSPRGETQYF; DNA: TGTGCCAGCAGCTTAGGGTCCCCCAGGGGGGAGACCCAGTACTTC
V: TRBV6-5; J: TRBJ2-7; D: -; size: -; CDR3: CASISAGNEQYF; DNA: TGTGCCAGCATTTCCGCCGGGAACGAGCAGTACTTC
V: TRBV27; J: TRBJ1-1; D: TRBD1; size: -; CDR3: CASSWTGTTMNTEAFF; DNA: TGTGCCAGCAGTTGGACAGGGACAACTATGAACACTGAAGCTTTCTTT
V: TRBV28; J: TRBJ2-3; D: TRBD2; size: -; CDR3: CASSDPPGGDTQYF; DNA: TGTGCCAGCAGTGATCCGCCGGGGGGAGATACGCAGTATTTT
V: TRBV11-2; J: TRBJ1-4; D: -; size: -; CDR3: CASSFAEDGKLFF; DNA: TGTGCCAGCAGCTTCGCCGAGGATGGAAAACTGTTTTTT
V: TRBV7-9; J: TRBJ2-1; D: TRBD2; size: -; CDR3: CASSLALAGGPEEQFF; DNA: TGTGCCAGCAGCTTAGCGCTGGCGGGGGGGCCTGAAGAGCAGTTCTTC
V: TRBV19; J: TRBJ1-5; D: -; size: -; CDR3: CASSTQGNSNQPQHF; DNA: TGTGCCAGTAGTACCCAGGGCAATAGCAATCAGCCCCAGCATTTT
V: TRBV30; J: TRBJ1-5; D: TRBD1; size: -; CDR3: CAWSTGQGGLIDQPQHF; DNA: TGTGCCTGGAGTACCGGACAGGGGGGTCTTATCGATCAGCCCCAGCATTTT
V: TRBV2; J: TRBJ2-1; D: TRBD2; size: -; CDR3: CASPAGLAEHKQFF; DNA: TGTGCCAGCCCCGCTGGACTAGCGGAGCATAAGCAGTTCTTC
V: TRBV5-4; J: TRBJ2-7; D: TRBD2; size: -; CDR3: CASTLGGRGGDEQYF; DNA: TGTGCCAGCACCCTAGGCGGGCGGGGGGGAGACGAGCAGTACTTC
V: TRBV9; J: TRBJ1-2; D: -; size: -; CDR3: CASSVGHNYGYTF; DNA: TGTGCCAGCAGCGTAGGACATAACTATGGCTACACCTTC
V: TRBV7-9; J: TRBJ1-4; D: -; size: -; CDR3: CASSSGESIGEKLFF; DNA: TGTGCCAGCAGCTCTGGGGAGTCTATTGGGGAAAAACTGTTTTTT
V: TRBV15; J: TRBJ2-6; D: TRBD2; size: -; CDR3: CATSTAQGGAQSGANVLTF; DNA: TGTGCCACCAGCACTGCCCAGGGAGGGGCGCAATCTGGGGCCAACGTCCTGACTTTC
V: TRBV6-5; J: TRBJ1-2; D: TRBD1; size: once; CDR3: CASAEGQGLGGYTF; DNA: TGTGCCAGCGCGGAGGGACAGGGGCTGGGTGGCTACACCTTC
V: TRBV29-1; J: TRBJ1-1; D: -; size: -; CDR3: CSVGIGPWAFF; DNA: TGCAGCGTTGGTATTGGCCCCTGGGCTTTCTTT
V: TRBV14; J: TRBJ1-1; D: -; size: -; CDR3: CASSQDPAGLGTEAFF; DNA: TGTGCCAGCAGCCAAGATCCGGCGGGTTTAGGCACTGAAGCTTTCTTT
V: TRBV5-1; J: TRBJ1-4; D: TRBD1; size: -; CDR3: CASSTRTGGFEKLFF; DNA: TGCGCCAGCAGCACCAGGACAGGGGGCTTTGAAAAACTGTTTTTT
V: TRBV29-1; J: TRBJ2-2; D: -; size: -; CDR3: CSARRAGELFF; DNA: TGCAGCGCCAGGAGGGCCGGGGAGCTGTTTTTT
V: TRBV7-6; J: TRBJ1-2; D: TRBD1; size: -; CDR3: CASSLVAGDSYYGYTF; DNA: TGTGCCAGCAGCTTAGTAGCTGGGGACAGTTACTATGGCTACACCTTC
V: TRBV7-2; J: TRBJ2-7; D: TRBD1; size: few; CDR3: CASTTGQGAGEQYF; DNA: TGTGCCAGCACCACGGGACAGGGGGCTGGGGAGCAGTACTTC
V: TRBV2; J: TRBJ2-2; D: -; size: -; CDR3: CASSRSSTNTGELFF; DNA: TGTGCCAGCAGTCGCTCTAGCACGAACACCGGGGAGCTGTTTTTT
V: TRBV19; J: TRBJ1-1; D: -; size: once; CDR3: CASSAGQNMNTEAFF; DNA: TGTGCCAGTAGTGCGGGCCAAAATATGAACACTGAAGCTTTCTTT
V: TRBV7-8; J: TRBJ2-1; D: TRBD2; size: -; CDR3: CASSSWTSAYNEQFF; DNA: TGTGCCAGCAGCTCTTGGACTAGCGCGTACAATGAGCAGTTCTTC
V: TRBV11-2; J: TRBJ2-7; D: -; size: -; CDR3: CASSLVAPSRSYEQYF; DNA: TGTGCCAGCAGCTTAGTGGCCCCTTCCCGATCCTACGAGCAGTACTTC
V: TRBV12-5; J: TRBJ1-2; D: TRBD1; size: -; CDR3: CASGPRRTGEGYGYTF; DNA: TGTGCTAGTGGTCCCCGGAGGACAGGGGAGGGCTATGGCTACACCTTC
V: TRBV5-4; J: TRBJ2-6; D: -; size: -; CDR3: CASSLGPPGQFVSGANVLTF; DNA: TGTGCCAGCAGCTTGGGGCCACCGGGACAATTCGTTTCTGGGGCCAACGTCCTGACTTTC
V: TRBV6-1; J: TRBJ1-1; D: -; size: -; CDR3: CASSEAAVFPNTEAFF; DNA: TGTGCCAGCAGTGAAGCGGCCGTCTTTCCCAACACTGAAGCTTTCTTT
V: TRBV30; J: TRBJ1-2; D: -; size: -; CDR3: CAWTGLDYGYTF; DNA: TGTGCCTGGACGGGTTTGGACTATGGCTACACCTTC
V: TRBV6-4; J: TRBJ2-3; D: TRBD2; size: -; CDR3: CASSDIFGRGRSTDTQYF; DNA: TGTGCCAGCAGTGACATTTTCGGGAGGGGACGAAGCACAGATACGCAGTATTTT
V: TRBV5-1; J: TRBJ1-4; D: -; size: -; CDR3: CASRWGHIEKLFF; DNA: TGCGCCAGCAGATGGGGACATATTGAAAAACTGTTTTTT
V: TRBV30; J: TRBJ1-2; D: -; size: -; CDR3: CAWAGTWVTGYTF; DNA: TGTGCCTGGGCCGGGACATGGGTAACTGGCTACACCTTC